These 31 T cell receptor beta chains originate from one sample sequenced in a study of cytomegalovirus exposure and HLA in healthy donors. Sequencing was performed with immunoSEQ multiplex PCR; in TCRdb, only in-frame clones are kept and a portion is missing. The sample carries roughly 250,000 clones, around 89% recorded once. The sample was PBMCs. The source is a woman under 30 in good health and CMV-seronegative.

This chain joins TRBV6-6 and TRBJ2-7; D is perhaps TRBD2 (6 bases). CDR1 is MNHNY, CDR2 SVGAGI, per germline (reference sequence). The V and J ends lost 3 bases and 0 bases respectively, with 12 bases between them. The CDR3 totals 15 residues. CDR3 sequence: CASSYLGGPSYEQYF. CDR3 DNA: TGTGCCAGCAGTTATCTGGGAGGTCCCTCCTACGAGCAGTACTTC.

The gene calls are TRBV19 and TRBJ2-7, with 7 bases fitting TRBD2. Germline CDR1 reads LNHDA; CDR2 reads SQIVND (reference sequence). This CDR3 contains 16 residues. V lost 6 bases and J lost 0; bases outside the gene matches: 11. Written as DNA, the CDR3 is TGTGCCAGTAGGCTAGGAGCGGGAAGTCCCTCCTACGAGCAGTACTTC. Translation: CASRLGAGSPSYEQYF.

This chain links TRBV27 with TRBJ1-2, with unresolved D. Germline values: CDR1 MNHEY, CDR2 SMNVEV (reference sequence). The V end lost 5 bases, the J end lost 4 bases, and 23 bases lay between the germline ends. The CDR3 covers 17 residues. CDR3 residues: CASSNRRTGSLSYGYTF. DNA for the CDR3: TGTGCCAGCAGTAACAGAAGGACGGGGAGCCTATCCTATGGCTACACCTTC.

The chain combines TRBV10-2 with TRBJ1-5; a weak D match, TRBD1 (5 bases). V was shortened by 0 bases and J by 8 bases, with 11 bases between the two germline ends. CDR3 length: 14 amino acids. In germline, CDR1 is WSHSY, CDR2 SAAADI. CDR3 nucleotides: TGCGCCAGCAGTGAGTCTGGGGACTGGGAGCCCCAGCATTTT. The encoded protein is CASSESGDWEPQHF.

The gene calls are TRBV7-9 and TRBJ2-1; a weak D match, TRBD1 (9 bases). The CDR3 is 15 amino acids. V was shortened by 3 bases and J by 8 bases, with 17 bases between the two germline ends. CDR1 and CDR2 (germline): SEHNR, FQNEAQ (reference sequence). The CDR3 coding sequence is TGTGCCAGCAGCTTTAGCGGGACAGGGATGGATGAGCAGTTCTTC. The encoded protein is CASSFSGTGMDEQFF.

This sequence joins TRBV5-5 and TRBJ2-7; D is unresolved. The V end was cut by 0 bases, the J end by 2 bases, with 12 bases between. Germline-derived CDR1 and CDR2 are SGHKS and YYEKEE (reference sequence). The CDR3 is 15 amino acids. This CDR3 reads CASSLAPAGPYEQYV. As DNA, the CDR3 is TGTGCCAGCAGCTTGGCCCCAGCAGGTCCCTACGAGCAGTACGTC.

The CDR3 coding sequence is TGCGCCAGCAGCCGAGAACCGGGACAGAGTAGCTATGAGCAGTTCTTC. As protein: CASSREPGQSSYEQFF. V usage is TRBV4-1 and J usage is TRBJ2-1; 7 nucleotides align to TRBD1. The CDR3 covers 16 residues. The germline gives CDR1 MGHRA, CDR2 YSYEKL. The V gene end was trimmed by 4 bases and the J gene end by 8 bases; junction bases not matched to a gene: 14.

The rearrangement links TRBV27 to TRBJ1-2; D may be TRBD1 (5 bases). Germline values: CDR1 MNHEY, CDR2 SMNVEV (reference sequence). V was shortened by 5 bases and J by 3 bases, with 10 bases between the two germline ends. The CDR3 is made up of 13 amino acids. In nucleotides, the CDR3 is TGTGCCAGCAGTGGATCGGGGGACTATGGCTACACCTTC. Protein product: CASSGSGDYGYTF.

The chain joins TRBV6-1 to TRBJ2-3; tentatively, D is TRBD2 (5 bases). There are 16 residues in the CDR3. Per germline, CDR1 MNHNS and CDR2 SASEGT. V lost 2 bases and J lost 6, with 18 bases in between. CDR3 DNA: TGTGCCAGCAGTGAATCGGGGAAAGTTTCCGTGGATACGCAGTATTTT. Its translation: CASSESGKVSVDTQYF.

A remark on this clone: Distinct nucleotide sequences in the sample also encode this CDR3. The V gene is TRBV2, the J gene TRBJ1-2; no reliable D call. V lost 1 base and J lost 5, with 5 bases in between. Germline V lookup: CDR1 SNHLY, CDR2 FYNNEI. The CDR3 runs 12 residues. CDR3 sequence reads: CASSEGQYGYTF. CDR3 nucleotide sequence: TGTGCCAGCAGTGAAGGGCAGTATGGCTACACCTTC.

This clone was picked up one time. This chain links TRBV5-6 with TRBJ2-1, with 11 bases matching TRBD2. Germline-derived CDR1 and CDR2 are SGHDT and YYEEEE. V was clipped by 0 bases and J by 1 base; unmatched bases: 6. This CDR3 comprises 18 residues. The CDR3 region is CASSLVLAGGSSYNEQFF. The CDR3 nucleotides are TGTGCCAGCAGCTTGGTTCTAGCGGGGGGTTCTTCCTACAATGAGCAGTTCTTC.

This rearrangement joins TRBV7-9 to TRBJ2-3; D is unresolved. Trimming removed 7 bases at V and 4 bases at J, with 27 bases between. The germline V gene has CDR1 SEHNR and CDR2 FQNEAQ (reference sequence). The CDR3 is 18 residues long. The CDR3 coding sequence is TGTGCCAGCACCCCCTTCTGGTCGGAGCTAGATCTCCCAGATACGCAGTATTTT. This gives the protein CASTPFWSELDLPDTQYF. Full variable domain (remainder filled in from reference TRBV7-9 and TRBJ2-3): DTGVSQNPRHKITKRGQNVTFRCDPISEHNRLYWYRQTLGQGPEFLTYFQNEAQLEKSRLLSDRFSAERPKGSFSTLEIQRTEQGDSAMYLCASTPFWSELDLPDTQYFGPGTRLTVL.

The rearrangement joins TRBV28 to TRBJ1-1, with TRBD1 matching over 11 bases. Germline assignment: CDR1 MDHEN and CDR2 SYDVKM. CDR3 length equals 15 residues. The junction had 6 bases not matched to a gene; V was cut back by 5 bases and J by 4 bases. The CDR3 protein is CASSIGTGGFTEAFF. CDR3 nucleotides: TGTGCCAGCAGTATCGGGACAGGGGGGTTCACTGAAGCTTTCTTT.

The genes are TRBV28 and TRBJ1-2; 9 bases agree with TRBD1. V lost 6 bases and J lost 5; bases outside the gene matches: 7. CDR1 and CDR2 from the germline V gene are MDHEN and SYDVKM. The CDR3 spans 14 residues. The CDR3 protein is CASRSGTGIYGYTF. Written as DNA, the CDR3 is TGTGCCAGCAGATCCGGGACAGGGATTTATGGCTACACCTTC.

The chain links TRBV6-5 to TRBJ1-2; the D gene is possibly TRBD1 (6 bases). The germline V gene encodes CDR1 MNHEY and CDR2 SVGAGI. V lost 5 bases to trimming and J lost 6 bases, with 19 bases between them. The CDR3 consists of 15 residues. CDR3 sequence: CASSILQGAGDGYTF. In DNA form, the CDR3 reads TGTGCCAGCAGTATATTACAGGGCGCAGGGGATGGCTACACCTTC.

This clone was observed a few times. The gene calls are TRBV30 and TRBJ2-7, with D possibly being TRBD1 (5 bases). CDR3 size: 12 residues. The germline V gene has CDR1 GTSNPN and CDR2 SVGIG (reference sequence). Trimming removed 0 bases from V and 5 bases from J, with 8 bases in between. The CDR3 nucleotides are TGTGCCTGGAGTGTACAAGGGGACGAGCAGTACTTC. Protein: CAWSVQGDEQYF. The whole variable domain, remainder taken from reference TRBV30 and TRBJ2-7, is SQTIHQWPATLVQPVGSPLSLECTVEGTSNPNLYWYRQAAGRGLQLLFYSVGIGQISSEVPQNLSASRPQDRQFILSSKKLLLSDSGFYLCAWSVQGDEQYFGPGTRLTVT.

Here the CDR3 DNA reads TGCGCCAGCAGCTTGGAGGGTTGGGACACCGTTTCCTACGAGCAGTACTTC. This sequence encodes CASSLEGWDTVSYEQYF. The rearrangement links TRBV5-1 to TRBJ2-7; TRBD1 might be the D (6 bases). The V gene's germline CDR1 is SGHRS and CDR2 YFSETQ. V was cut by 0 bases and J by 1 base, with 17 bases left in between. CDR3 size: 17 residues.

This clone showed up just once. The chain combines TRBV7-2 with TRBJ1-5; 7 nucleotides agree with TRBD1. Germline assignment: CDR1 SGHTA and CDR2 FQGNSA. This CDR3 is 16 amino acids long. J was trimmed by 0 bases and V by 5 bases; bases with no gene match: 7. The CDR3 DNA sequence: TGTGCCAGCAGCGCCTACAGGGGCTCTAGCAATCAGCCCCAGCATTTT. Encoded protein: CASSAYRGSSNQPQHF.

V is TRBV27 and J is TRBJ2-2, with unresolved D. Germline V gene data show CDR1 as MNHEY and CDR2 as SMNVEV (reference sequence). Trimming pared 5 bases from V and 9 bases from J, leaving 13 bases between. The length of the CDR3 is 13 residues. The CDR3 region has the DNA TGTGCCAGCAGTCCCCTGGGCGATAGGGAGCTGTTTTTT. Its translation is CASSPLGDRELFF.

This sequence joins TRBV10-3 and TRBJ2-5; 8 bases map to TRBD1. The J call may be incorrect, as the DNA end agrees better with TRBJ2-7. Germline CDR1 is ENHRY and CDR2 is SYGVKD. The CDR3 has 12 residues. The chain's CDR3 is CAIRDRGSEQYF. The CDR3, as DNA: TGTGCCATCAGAGACAGGGGTTCCGAGCAGTACTTC.

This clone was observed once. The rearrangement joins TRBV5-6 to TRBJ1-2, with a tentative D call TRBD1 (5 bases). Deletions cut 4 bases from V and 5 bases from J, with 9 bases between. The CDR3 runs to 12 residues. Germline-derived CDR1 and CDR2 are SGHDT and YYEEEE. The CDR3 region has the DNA TGTGCCAGCAGCCCGGGACTTTATGGCTACACCTTC. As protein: CASSPGLYGYTF.

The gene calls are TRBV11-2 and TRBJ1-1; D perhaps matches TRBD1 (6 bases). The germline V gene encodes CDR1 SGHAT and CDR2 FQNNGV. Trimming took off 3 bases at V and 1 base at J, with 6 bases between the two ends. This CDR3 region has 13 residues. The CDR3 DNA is TGTGCCAGCAGCTTGACAGGGAACACTGAAGCTTTCTTT. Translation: CASSLTGNTEAFF.

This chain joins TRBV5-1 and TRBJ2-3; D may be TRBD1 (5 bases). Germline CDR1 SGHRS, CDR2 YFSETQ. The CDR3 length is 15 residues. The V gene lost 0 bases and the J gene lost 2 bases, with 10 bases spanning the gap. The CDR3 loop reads CASSLEGPLTDTQYF. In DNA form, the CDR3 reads TGCGCCAGCAGCTTGGAGGGGCCACTCACAGATACGCAGTATTTT.

The CDR3 DNA reads TGTGCCAGCAGCCAAGATCTTTACTATGGCTACACCTTC. This encodes CASSQDLYYGYTF. This rearrangement joins TRBV14 to TRBJ1-2; no firm D call. CDR3 length equals 13 residues. Germline CDR1 reads SGHDN; CDR2 reads FVKESK. Trimming took 0 bases from V and 3 from J, leaving 5 bases between them.

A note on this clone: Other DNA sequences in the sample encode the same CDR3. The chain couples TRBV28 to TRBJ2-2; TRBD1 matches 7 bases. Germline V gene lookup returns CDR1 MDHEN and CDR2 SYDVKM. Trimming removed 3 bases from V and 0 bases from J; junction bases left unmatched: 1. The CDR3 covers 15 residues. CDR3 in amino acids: CASSLGTANTGELFF. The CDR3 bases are TGTGCCAGCAGTTTGGGGACAGCGAACACCGGGGAGCTGTTTTTT.

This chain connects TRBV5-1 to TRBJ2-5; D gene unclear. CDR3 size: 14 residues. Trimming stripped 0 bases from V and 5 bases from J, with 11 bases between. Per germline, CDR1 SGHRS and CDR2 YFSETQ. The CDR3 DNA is TGCGCCAGCAGCTTGGAAGTAGCTGGGGAGACCCAGTACTTC. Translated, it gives CASSLEVAGETQYF.

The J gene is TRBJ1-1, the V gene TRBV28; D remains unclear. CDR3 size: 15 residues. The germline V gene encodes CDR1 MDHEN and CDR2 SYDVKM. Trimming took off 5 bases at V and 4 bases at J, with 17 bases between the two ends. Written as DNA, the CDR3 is TGTGCCAGCAGTCCCACCTTTGGGGAGATCACTGAAGCTTTCTTT. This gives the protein CASSPTFGEITEAFF.

The CDR3 nucleotides read TGTGCCAGTAGTCACAACAGGGGTAACTATGGCTACACCTTC. It yields the protein CASSHNRGNYGYTF. The V gene is TRBV19, the J gene TRBJ1-2; 7 bases line up with TRBD1. Germline lookup yields CDR1 LNHDA and CDR2 SQIVND (reference sequence). J lost 1 base, V lost 5 bases, and 4 bases had no gene match. The CDR3 is 14 amino acids.

CDR3 in amino acids: CASSVSRRDGELFF. The CDR3 DNA reads as TGTGCCAGCAGCGTTTCTAGGAGGGACGGGGAGCTGTTTTTT. This rearrangement joins TRBV9 to TRBJ2-2, with D perhaps matching TRBD2 (6 bases). Germline loops: CDR1 SGDLS, CDR2 YYNGEE. Trimming pared 2 bases from V and 7 bases from J, leaving 12 bases between. The CDR3 runs 14 residues. The full variable domain, with the rest looked up from reference TRBV9 and TRBJ2-2, is DSGVTQTPKHLITATGQRVTLRCSPRSGDLSVYWYQQSLDQGLQFLIQYYNGEERAKGNILERFSAQQFPDLHSELNLSSLELGDSALYFCASSVSRRDGELFFGEGSRLTVL.

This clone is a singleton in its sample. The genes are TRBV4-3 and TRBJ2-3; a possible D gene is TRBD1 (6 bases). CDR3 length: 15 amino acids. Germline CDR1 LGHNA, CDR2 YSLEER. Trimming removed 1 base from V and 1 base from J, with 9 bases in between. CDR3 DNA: TGCGCCAGCAGCCAAGGTCCAGGGGGCACAGATACGCAGTATTTT. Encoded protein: CASSQGPGGTDTQYF.

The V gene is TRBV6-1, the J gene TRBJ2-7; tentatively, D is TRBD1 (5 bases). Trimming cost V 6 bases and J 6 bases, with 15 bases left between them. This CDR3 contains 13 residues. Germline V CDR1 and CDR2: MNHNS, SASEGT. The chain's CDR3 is CASRRQGVGEQYV. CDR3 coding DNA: TGTGCCAGCAGAAGGCAAGGGGTGGGCGAGCAGTACGTC.